Described below is a single TCR beta chain sequence and its context. The antigen is unknown. A read error may produce the germline difference seen at one junction end. The sample is drawn from a study of CD8+CD57+ T cells in acquired aplastic anemia. Study-wide context: Roughly 10.8 million reads were obtained on average for healthy donor CD4+ cells. Study results and caveats: Patients and healthy controls showed no significant CD8+ Simpson's diversity difference.

CDR3 and TCR beta VDJ profiling relied on genomic DNA as the template. Each CDR3 protein gets one entry after TCRdb re-called the reads with MiXCR. The sample has some 410,000 distinct CDR3 sequences; about two thirds are singletons. Material for sequencing was sorted CD4+, CD8+, or CD8+CD57+ T cells (not recorded which) from PBMCs. This sequence was found in a human donor in good health, serving as a control.

The CDR3: CASSLASEELSGGLFF. The CDR3 DNA is TGTGCCAGCAGCTTAGCTTCGGAGGAGCTGTCCGGGGGGCTGTTTTTT. The J gene is TRBJ2-2, the V gene TRBV7-2, with D possibly being TRBD2 (6 bases). CDR3 length equals 16 residues. Germline CDR1 reads SGHTA; CDR2 reads FQGNSA.